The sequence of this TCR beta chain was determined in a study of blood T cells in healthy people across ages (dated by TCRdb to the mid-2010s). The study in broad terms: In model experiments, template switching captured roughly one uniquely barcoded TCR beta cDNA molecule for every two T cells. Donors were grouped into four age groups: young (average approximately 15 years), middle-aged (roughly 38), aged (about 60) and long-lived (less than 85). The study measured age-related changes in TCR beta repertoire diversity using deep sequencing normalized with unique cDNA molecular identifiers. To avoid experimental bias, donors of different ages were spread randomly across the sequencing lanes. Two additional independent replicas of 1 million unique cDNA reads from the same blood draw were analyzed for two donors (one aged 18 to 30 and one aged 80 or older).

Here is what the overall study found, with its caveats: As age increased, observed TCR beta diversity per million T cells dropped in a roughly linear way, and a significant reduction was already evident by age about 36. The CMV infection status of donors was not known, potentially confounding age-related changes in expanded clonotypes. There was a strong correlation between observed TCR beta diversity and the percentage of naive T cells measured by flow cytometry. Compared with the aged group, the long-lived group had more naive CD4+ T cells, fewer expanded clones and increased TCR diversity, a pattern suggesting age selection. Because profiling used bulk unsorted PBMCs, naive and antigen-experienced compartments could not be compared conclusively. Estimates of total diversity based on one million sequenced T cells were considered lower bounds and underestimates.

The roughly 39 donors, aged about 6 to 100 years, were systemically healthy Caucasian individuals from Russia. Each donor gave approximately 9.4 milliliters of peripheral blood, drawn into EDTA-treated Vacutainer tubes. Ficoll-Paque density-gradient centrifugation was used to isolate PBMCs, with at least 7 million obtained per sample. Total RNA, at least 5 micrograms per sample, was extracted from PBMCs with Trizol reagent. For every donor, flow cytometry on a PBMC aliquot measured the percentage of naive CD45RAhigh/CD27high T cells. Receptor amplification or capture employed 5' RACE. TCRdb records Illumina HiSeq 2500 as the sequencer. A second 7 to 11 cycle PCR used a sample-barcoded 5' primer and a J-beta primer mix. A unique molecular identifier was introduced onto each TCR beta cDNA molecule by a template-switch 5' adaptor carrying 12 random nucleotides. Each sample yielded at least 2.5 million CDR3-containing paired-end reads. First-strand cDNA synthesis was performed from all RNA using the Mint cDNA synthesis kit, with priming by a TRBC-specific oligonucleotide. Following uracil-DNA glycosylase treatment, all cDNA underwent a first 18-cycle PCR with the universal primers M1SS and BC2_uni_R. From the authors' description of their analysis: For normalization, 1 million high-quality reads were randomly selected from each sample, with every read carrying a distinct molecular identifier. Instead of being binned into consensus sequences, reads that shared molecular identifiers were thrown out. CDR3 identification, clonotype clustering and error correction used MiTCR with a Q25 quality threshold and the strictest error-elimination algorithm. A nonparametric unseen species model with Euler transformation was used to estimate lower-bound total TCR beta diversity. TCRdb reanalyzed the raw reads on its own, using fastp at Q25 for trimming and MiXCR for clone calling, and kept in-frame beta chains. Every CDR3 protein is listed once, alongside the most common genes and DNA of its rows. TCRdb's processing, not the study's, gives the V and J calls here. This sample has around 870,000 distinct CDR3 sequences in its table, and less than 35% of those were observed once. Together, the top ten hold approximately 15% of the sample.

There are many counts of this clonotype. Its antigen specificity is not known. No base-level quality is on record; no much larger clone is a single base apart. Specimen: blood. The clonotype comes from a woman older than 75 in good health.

The base sequence is TGTGCCATCGGAATAGCGGGGGGGGAGACCCAGTACTTC. This yields the protein CAIGIAGGETQYF. In this chain, TRBV10-3 is recombined with TRBJ2-5; 11 of the junction bases match TRBD2. Per the germline V gene, ENHRY is the CDR1 and SYGVKD is the CDR2. Trimming accounts for 8 bases at V and 5 bases at J, while the number of junction bases matched to no gene is 4. Reading from cysteine to phenylalanine, the CDR3 counts 13 amino acids. Only the CDR3 part of the read is kept: 39 bases, read in frame from the first base.